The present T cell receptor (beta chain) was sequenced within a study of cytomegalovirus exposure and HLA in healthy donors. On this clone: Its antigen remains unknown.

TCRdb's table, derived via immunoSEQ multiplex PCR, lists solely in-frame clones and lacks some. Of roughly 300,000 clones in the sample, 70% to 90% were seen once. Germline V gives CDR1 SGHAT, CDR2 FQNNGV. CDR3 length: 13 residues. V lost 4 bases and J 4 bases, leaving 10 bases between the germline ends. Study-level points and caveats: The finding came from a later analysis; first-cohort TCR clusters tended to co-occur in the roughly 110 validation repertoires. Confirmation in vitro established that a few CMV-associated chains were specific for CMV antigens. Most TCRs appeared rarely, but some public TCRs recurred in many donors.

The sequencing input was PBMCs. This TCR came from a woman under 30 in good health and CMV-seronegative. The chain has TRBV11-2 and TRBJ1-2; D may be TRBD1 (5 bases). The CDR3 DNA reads TGTGCCAGCAGCTCAAGCGGGGCCTATGGCTACACCTTC. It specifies CASSSSGAYGYTF.